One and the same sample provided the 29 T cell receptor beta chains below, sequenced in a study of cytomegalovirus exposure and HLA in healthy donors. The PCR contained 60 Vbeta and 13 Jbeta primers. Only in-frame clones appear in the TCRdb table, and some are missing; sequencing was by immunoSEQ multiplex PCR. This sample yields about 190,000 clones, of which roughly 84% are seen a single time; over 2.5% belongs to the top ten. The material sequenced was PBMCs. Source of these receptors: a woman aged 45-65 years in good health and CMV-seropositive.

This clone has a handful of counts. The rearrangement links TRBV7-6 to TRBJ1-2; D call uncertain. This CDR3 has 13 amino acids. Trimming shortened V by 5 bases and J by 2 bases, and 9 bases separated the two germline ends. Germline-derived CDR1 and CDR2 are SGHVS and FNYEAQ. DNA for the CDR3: TGTGCCAGCAGCCCCGGTGAGAACTATGGCTACACCTTC. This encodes CASSPGENYGYTF.

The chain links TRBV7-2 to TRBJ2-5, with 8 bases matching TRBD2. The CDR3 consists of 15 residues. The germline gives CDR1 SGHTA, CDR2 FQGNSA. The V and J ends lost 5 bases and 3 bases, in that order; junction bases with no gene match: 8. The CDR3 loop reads CASSPGGSGEETQYF. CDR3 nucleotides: TGTGCCAGCAGCCCCGGTGGTAGCGGGGAAGAGACCCAGTACTTC. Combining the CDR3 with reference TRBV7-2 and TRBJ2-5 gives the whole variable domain GAGVSQSPSNKVTEKGKDVELRCDPISGHTALYWYRQSLGQGLEFLIYFQGNSAPDKSGLPSDRFSAERTGGSVSTLTIQRTQQEDSAVYLCASSPGGSGEETQYFGPGTRLLVL.

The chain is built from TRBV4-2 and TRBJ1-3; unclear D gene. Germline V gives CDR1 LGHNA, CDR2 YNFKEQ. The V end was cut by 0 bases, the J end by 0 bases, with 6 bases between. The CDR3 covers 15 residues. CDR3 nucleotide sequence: TGTGCCAGCAGCCAAGAGTCAGGCTCTGGAAACACCATATATTTT. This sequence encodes CASSQESGSGNTIYF.

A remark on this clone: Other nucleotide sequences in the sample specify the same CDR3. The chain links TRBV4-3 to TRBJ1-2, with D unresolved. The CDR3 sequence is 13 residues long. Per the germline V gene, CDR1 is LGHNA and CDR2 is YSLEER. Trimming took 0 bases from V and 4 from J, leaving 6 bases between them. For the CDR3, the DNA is TGCGCCAGCAGCCAAGAGGCAGGCTATGGCTACACCTTC. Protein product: CASSQEAGYGYTF.

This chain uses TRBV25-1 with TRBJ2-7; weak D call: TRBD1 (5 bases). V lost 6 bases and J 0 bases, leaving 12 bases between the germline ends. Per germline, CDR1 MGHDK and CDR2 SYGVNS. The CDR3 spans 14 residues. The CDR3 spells CASRGQGRSYEQYF. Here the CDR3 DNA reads TGTGCCAGCAGAGGGCAGGGTCGCTCCTACGAGCAGTACTTC.

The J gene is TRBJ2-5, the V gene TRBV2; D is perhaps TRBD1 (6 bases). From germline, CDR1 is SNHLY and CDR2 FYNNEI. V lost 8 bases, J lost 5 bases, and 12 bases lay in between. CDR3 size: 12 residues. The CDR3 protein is CASQQGAETQYF. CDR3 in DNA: TGTGCCAGCCAACAGGGCGCGGAGACCCAGTACTTC.

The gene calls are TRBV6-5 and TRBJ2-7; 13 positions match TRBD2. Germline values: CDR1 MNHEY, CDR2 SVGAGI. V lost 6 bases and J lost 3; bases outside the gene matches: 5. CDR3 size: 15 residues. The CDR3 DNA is TGTGCCAGCAGGCGCGGGACTAGCGGGGACTACGAGCAGTACTTC. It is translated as CASRRGTSGDYEQYF.

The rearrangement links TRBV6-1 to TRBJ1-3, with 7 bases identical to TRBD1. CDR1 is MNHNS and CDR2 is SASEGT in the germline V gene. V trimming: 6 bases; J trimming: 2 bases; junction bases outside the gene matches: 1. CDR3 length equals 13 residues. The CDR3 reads CASSTGAGNTIYF. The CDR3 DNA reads TGTGCCAGCAGCACAGGGGCTGGAAACACCATATATTTT.

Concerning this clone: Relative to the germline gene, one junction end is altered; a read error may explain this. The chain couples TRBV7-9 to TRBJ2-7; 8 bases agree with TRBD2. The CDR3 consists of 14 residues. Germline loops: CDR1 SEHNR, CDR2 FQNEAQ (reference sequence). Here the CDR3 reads CSSPPRGGAYEQYF. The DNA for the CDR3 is TGTTCCAGCCCCCCCCGGGGGGGGGCCTACGAGCAGTACTTC.

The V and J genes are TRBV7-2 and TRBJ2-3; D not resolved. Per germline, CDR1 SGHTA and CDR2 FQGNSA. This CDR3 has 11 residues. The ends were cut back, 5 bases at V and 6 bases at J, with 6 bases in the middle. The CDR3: CASSLSDTQYF. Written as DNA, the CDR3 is TGTGCCAGCAGCCTAAGCGATACGCAGTATTTT.

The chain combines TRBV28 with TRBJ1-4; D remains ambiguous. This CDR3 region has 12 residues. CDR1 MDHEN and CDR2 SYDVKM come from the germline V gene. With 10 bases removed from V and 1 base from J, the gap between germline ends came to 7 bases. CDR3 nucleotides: TGTGCCACGTTAAAAACTAATGAAAAACTGTTTTTT. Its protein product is CATLKTNEKLFF.

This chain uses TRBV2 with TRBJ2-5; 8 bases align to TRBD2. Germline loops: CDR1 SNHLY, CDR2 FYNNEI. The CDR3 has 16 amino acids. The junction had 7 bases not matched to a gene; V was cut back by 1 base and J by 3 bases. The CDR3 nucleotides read TGTGCCAGCAGTGAAGGAGCGGGGGATCTCGAAGAGACCCAGTACTTC. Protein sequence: CASSEGAGDLEETQYF.

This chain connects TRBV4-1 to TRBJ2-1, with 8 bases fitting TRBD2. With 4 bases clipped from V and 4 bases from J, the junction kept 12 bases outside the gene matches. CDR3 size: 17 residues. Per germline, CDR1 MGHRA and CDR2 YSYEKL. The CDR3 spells CASSLRAAGATYNEQFF. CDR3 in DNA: TGCGCCAGCAGCCTGAGGGCAGCGGGGGCGACTTACAATGAGCAGTTCTTC.

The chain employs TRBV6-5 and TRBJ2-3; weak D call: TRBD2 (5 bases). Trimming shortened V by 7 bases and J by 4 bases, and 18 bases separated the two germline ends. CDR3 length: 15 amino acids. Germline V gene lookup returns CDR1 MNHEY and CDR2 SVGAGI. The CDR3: CASTKRGGSADTQYF. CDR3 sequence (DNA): TGTGCCAGCACCAAGAGAGGAGGTTCGGCAGATACGCAGTATTTT.

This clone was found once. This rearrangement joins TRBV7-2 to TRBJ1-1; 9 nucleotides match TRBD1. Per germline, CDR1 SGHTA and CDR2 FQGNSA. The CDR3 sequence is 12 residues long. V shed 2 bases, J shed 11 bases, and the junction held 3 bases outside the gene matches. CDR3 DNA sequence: TGTGCCAGCAGCTTAACAGGGGGCAAGGCTTTCTTT. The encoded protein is CASSLTGGKAFF.

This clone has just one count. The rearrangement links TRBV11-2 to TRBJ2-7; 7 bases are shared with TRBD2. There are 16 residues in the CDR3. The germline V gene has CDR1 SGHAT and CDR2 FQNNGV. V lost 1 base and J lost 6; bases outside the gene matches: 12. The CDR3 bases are TGTGCCAGCAGCTTAGGTTGGCCGCAGGGCGGGGGCGAGCAGTACTTC. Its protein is CASSLGWPQGGGEQYF.

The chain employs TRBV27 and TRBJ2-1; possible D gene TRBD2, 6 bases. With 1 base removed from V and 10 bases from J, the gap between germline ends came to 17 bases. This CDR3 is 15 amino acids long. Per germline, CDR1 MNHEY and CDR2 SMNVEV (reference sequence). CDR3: CASSLYGLAAGEQFF. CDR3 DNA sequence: TGTGCCAGCAGTTTATATGGCCTCGCCGCGGGGGAGCAGTTCTTC.

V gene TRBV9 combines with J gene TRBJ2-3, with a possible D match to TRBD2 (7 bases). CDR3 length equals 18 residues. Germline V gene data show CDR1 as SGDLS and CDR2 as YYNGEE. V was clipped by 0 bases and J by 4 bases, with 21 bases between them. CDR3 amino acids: CASSVGGVWGGPSDTQYF. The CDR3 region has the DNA TGTGCCAGCAGCGTAGGGGGCGTTTGGGGGGGGCCCTCAGATACGCAGTATTTT.

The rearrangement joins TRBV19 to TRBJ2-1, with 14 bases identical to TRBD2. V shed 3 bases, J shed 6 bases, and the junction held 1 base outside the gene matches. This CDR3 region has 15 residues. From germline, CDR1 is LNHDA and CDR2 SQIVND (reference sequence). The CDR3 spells CASSMGLAGVNEQFF. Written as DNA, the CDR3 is TGTGCCAGTAGTATGGGACTAGCGGGGGTCAATGAGCAGTTCTTC.

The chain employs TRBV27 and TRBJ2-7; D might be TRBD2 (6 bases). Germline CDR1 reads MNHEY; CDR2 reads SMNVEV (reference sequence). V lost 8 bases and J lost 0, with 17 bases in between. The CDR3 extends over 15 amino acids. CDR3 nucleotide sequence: TGTGCCAGCCACCCGAGAGGCGGGACCTCCTACGAGCAGTACTTC. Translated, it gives CASHPRGGTSYEQYF.

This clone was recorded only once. CDR3 in amino acids: CASRSGVGYTF. CDR3 bases: TGTGCCAGTAGGAGCGGGGTTGGCTACACCTTC. The gene calls are TRBV19 and TRBJ1-2, with no clear D. Between the trimmed V and J ends, which lost 6 bases and 7 bases, there was a span of 9 bases. The CDR3 contains 11 residues. The V gene's germline CDR1 is LNHDA and CDR2 SQIVND (reference sequence).

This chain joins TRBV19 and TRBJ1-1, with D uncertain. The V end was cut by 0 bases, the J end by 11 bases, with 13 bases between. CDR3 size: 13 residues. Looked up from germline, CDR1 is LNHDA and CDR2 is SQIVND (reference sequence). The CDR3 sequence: CASSIDLRGSAFF. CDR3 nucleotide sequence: TGTGCCAGTAGTATAGATCTACGGGGAAGCGCTTTCTTT.

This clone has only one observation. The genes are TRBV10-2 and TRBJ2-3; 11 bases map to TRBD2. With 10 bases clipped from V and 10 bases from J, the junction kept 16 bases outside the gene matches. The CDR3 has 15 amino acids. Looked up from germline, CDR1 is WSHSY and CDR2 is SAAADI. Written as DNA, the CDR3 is TGCGCCACCGACGAAGGACTAGCGGGCGCGGGGGCGCAGTATTTT. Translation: CATDEGLAGAGAQYF.

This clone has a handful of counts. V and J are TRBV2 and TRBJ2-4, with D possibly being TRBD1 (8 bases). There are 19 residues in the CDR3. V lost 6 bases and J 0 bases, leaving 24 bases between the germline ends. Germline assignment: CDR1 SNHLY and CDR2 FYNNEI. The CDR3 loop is CASSPGGQVGELAKNIQYF. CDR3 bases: TGTGCCAGCAGCCCGGGGGGACAGGTGGGGGAACTAGCCAAAAACATTCAGTACTTC.

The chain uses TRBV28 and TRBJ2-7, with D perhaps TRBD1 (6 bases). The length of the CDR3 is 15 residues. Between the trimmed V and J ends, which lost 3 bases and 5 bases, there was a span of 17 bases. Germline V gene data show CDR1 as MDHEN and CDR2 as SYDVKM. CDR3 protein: CASSLEQGLMDEQYF. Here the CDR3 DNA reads TGTGCCAGCAGTTTGGAACAGGGTCTTATGGACGAGCAGTACTTC.

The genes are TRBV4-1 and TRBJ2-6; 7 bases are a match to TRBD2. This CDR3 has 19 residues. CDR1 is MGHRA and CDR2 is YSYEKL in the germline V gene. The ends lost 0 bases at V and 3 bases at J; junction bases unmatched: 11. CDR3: CASSQDPQRGVFGANVLTF. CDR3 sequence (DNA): TGCGCCAGCAGCCAAGATCCGCAACGGGGGGTCTTTGGGGCCAACGTCCTGACTTTC.

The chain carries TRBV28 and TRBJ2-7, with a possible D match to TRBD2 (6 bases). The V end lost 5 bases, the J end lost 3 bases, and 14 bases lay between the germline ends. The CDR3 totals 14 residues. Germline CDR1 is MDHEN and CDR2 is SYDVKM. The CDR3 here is CASSGGKRLYEQYF. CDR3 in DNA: TGTGCCAGCAGTGGGGGGAAAAGGCTCTACGAGCAGTACTTC.

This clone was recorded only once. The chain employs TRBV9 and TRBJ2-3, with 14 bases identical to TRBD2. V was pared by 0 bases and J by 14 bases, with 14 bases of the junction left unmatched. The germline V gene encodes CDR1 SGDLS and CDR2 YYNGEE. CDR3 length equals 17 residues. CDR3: CASSVAPSSGTSGGPYF. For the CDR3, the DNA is TGTGCCAGCAGCGTAGCCCCATCTTCCGGGACTAGCGGGGGACCGTATTTT.

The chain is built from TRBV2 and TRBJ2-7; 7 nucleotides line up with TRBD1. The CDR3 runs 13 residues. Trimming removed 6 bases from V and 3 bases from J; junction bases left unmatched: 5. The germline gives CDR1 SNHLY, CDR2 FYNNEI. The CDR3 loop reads CASRVDRNYEQYF. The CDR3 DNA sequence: TGTGCCAGCAGGGTGGACAGGAACTACGAGCAGTACTTC.